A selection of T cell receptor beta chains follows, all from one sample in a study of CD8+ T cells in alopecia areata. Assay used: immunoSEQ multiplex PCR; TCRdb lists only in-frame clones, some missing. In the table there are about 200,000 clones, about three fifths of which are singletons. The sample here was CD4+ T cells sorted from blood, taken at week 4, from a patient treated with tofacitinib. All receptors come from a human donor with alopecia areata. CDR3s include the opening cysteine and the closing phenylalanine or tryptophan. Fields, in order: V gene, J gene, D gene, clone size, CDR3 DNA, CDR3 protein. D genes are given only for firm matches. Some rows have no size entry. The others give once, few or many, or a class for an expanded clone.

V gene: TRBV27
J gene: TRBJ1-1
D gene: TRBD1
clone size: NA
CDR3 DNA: TGTGCCAGCAGTTATGCAGGGGGCCATACTGAAGCTTTCTTT
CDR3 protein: CASSYAGGHTEAFF

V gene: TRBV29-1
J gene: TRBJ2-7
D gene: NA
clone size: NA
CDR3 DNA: TGCAGCGTTGAAGATCGGGGCAAAGGCTACGAGCAGTACTTC
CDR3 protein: CSVEDRGKGYEQYF

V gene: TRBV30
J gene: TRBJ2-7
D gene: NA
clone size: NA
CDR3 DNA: TGTGCCTGGAGTGTTAAGGCGGGAACTAGCAGATACGAGCAGTACTTC
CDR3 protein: CAWSVKAGTSRYEQYF

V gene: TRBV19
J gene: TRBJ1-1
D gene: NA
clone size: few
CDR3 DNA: TGTGCCAGTAGTATAGGCGGGGGGATCATGAACACTGAAGCTTTCTTT
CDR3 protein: CASSIGGGIMNTEAFF

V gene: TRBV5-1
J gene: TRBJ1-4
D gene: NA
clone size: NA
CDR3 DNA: TGCGCCAGCAGCTCCCAAGCAACTAATGAAAAACTGTTTTTT
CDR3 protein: CASSSQATNEKLFF

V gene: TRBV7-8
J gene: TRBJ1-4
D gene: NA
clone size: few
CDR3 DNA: TGTGCCAGCAGGGGATGGGAAAAACTGTTTTTT
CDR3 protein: CASRGWEKLFF

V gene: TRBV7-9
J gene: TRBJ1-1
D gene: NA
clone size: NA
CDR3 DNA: TGTGCCAGCAGCTGGGACGGGAACACTGAAGCTTTCTTT
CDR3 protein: CASSWDGNTEAFF

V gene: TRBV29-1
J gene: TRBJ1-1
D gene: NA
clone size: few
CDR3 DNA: TGCAGCGTTGTGACAGGTAGTCCCGGTGAAGCTTTCTTT
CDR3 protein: CSVVTGSPGEAFF

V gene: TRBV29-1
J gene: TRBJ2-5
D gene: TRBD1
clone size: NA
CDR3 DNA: TGCAGCATCTGGACAGGCGAAGAGACCCAGTACTTC
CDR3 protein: CSIWTGEETQYF

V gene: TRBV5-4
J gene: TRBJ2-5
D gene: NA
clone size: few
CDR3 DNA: TGTGCCAGCAGCCCGGGGGGGACAGGGATTGAAGAGACCCAGTACTTC
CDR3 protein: CASSPGGTGIEETQYF

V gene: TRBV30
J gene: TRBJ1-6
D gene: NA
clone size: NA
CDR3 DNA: TGTGCCTGGAGTGTACTCTGGCACGAAAATTCACCCCTCCACTTT
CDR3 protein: CAWSVLWHENSPLHF

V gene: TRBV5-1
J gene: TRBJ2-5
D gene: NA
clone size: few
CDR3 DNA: TGCGCCAGCAGCTTGGACGGCCAAGAGACCCAGTACTTC
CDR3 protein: CASSLDGQETQYF

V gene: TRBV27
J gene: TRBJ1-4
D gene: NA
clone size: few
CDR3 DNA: TGTGCCAGCAGTCTCGCAGACAGGAGGAAACTGTTTTTT
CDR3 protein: CASSLADRRKLFF

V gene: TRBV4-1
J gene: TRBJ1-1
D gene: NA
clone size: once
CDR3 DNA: TGCGCCAGCAGCCAAGATGGTAGGGCAGAAGCTTTCTTT
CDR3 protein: CASSQDGRAEAFF

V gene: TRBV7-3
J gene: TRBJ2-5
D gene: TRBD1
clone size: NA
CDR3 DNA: TGTGCCAGCAGCCCGTACAGGGGAGAGACCCAGTACTTC
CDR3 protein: CASSPYRGETQYF

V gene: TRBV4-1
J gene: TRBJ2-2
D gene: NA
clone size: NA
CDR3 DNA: TGCGCCAGCAGACAGGAACCGAACACCGGGGAGCTGTTTTTT
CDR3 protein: CASRQEPNTGELFF

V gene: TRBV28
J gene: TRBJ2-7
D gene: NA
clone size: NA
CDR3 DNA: TGTGCCAGCAGTTCCCTGGGTTACGAGCAGTACTTC
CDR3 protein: CASSSLGYEQYF

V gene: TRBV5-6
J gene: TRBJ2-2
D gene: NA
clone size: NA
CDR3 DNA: TGTGCCAGCAGCCAGCATGAGGAGCTGTTTTTT
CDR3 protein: CASSQHEELFF

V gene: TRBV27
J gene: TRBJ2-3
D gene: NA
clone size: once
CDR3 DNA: TGTGCCAGCAGTTTGAATAGGGGCACAGATACGCAGTATTTT
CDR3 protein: CASSLNRGTDTQYF

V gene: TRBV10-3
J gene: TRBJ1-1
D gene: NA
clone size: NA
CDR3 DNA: TGTGCCATCAGTGATAGGAAGGGAGAGAACACTGAAGCTTTCTTT
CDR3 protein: CAISDRKGENTEAFF

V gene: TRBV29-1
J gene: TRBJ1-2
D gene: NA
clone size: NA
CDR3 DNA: TGCAGCGTTGAAACGGGGGGCTACACCTTC
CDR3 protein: CSVETGGYTF

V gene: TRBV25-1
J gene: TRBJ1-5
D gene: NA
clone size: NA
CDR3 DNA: TGTGCCAGCAGTGAATTCGGAGAGGACAATCAGCCCCAGCATTTT
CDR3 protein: CASSEFGEDNQPQHF

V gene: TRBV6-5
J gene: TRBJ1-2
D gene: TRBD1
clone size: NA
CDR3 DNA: TGTGCCAGCAGTCCCTACAGGGGTGGCTATGGCTACACCTTC
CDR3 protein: CASSPYRGGYGYTF

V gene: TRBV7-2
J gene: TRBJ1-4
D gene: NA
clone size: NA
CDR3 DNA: TGTGCCAGCAGCTTAGTACTGGGTTGGAATGAAAAACTGTTTTTT
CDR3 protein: CASSLVLGWNEKLFF

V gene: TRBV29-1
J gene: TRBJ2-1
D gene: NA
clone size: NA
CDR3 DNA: TGCAGCGTTGAAGTTCGGACTACAGTGCATGAGCAGTTCTTC
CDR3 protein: CSVEVRTTVHEQFF

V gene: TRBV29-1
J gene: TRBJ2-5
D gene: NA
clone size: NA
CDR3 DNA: TGCAGCGTCAGAAGGGACCAAGAGACCCAGTACTTC
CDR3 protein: CSVRRDQETQYF

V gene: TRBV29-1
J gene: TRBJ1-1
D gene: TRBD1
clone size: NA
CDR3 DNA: TGCAGCGTGGGACAGGGGATTTTCGGAAGCACTGAAGCTTTCTTT
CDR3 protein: CSVGQGIFGSTEAFF

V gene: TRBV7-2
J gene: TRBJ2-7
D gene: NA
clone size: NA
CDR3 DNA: TGTGCCAGCAGCTTAAGTGGGACGTGGTTGGACGAGCAGTACTTC
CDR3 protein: CASSLSGTWLDEQYF

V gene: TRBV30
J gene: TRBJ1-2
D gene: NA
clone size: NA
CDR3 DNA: TGTGCCTGGAAGTCAGGATTCCCCGGCTACACCTTC
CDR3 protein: CAWKSGFPGYTF

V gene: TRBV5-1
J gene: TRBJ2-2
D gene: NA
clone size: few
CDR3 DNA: TGCGCCAGCAGCTTGGAGAGGAACACCGGGGAGCTGTTTTTT
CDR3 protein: CASSLERNTGELFF

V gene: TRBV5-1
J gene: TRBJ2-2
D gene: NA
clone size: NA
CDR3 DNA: TGCGCCAGCAGCAGGCGGGACAGATACACCGGGGAGCTGTTTTTT
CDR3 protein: CASSRRDRYTGELFF